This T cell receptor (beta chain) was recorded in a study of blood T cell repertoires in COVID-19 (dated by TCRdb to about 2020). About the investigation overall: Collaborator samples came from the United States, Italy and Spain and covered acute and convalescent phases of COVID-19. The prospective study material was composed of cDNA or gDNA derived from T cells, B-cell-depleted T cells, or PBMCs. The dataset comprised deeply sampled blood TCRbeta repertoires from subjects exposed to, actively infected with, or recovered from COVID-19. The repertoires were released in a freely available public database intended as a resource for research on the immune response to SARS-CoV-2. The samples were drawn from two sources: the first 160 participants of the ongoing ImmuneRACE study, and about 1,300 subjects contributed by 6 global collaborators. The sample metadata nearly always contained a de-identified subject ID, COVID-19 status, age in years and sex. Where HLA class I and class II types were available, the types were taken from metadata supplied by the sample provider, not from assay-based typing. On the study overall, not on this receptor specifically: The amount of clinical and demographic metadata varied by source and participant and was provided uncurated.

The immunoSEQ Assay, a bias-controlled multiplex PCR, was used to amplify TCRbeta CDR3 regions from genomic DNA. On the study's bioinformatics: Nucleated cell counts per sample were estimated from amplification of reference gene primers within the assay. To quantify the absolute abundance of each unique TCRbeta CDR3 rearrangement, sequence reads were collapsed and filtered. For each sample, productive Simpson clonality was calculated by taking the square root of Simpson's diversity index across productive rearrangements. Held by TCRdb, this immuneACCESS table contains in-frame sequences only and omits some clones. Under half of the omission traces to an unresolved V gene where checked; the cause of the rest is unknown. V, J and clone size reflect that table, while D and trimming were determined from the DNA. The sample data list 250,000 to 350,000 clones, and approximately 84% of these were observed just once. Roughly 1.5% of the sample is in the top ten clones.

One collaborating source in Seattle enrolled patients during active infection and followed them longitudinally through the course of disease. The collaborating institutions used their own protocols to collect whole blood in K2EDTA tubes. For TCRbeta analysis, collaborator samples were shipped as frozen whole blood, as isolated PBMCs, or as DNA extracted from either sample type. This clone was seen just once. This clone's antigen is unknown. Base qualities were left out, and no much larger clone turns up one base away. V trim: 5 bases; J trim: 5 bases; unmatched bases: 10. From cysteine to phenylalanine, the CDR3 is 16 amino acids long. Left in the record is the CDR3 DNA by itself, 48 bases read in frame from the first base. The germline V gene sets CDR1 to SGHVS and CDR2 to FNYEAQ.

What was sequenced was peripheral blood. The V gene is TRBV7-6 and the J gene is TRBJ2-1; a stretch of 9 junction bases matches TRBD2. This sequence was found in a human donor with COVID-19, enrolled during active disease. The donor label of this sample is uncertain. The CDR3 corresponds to CASSPLGAGGNNEQFF. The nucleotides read TGTGCCAGCAGCCCCTTAGGGGCGGGAGGGAACAATGAGCAGTTCTTC. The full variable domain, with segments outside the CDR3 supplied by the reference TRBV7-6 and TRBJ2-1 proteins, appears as GAGVSQSPRYKVTKRGQDVALRCDPISGHVSLYWYRQALGQGPEFLTYFNYEAQQDKSGLPNDRFSAERPEGSISTLTIQRTEQRDSAMYRCASSPLGAGGNNEQFFGPGTRLTVL.